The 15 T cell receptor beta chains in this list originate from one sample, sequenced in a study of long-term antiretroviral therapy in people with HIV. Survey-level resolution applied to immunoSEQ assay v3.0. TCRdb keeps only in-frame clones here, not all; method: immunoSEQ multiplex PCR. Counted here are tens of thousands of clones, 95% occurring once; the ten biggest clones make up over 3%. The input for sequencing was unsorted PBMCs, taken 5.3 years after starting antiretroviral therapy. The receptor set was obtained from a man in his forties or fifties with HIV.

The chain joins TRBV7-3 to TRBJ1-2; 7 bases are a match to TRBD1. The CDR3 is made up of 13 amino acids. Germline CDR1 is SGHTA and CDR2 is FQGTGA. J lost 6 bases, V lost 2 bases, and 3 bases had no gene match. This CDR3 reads CASSLARGNGYTF. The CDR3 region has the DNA TGTGCCAGCAGCTTAGCCAGGGGGAATGGCTACACCTTC. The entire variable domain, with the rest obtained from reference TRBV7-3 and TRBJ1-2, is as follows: GAGVSQTPSNKVTEKGKYVELRCDPISGHTALYWYRQSLGQGPEFLIYFQGTGAADDSGLPNDRFFAVRPEGSVSTLKIQRTERGDSAVYLCASSLARGNGYTFGSGTRLTVV.

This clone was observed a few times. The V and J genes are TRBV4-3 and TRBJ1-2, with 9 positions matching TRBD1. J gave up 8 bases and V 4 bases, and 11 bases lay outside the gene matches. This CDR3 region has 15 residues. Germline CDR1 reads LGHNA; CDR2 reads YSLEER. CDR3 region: CASSLNRDRALGYTF. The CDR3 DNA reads TGCGCCAGCAGCCTTAACCGGGACAGGGCGTTGGGCTACACCTTC.

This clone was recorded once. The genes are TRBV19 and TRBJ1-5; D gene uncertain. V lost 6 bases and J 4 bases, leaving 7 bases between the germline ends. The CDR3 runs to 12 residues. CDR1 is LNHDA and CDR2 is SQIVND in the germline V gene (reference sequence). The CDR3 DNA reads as TGTGCCAGTAGACACCCGAATCAGCCCCAGCATTTT. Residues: CASRHPNQPQHF.

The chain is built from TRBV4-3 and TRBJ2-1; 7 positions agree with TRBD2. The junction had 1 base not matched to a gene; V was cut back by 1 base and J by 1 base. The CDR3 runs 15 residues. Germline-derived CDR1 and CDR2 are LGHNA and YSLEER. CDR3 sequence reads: CASSQGGGSYNEQFF. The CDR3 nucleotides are TGCGCCAGCAGCCAAGGCGGGGGATCCTACAATGAGCAGTTCTTC.

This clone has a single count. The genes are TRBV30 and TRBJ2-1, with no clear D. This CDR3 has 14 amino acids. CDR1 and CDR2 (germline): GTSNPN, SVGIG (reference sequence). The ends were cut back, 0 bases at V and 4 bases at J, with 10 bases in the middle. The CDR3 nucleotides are TGTGCCTGGAGTGTACTCGCGGCTTACAATGAGCAGTTCTTC. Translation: CAWSVLAAYNEQFF.

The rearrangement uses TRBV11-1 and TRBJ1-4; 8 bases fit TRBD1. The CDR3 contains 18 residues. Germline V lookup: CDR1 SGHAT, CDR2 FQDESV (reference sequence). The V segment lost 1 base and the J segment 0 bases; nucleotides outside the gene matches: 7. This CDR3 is CASSLGLTGDATNEKLFF. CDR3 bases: TGTGCCAGCAGCTTAGGTCTGACAGGGGACGCAACTAATGAAAAACTGTTTTTT.

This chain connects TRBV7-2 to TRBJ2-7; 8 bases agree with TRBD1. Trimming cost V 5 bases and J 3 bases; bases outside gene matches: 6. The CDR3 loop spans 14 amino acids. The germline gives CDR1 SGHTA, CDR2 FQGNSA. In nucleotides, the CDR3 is TGTGCCAGCAGCCCCGACAGGGGAGACTACGAGCAGTACTTC. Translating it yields CASSPDRGDYEQYF.

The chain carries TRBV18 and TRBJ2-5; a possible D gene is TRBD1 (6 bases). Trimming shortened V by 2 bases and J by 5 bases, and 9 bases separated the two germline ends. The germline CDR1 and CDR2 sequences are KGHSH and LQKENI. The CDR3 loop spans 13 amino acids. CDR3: CASSPGGWETQYF. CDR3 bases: TGTGCCAGCTCACCAGGGGGCTGGGAGACCCAGTACTTC. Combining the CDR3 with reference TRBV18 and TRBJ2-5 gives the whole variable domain NAGVMQNPRHLVRRRGQEARLRCSPMKGHSHVYWYRQLPEEGLKFMVYLQKENIIDESGMPKERFSAEFPKEGPSILRIQQVVRGDSAAYFCASSPGGWETQYFGPGTRLLVL.

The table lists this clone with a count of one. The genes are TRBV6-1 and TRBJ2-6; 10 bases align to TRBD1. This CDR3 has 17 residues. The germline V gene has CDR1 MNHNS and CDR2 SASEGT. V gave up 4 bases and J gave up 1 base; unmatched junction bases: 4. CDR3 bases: TGTGCCAGCAGTGGCGGGACAGGGGTATCTGGGGCCAACGTCCTGACTTTC. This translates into CASSGGTGVSGANVLTF.

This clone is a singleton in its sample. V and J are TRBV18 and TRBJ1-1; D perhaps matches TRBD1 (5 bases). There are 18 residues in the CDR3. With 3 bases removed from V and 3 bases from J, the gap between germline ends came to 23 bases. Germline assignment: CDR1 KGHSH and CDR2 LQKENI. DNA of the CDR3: TGTGCCAGCTCACCGAGCACCGGGGAGGGGTTATCGGACACTGAAGCTTTCTTT. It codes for CASSPSTGEGLSDTEAFF.

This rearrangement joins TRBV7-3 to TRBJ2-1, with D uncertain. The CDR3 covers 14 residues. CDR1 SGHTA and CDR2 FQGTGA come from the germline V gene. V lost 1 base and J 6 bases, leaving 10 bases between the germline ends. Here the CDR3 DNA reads TGTGCCAGCAGCTTAATGGGGAACTCCAATGAGCAGTTCTTC. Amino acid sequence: CASSLMGNSNEQFF.

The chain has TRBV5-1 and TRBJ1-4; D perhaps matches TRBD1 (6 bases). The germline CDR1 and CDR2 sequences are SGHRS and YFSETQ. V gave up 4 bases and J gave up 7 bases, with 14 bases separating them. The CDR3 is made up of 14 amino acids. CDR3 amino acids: CASSGEGVTEKLFF. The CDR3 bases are TGCGCCAGCAGCGGGGAGGGGGTGACTGAAAAACTGTTTTTT. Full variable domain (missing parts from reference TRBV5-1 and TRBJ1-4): KAGVTQTPRYLIKTRGQQVTLSCSPISGHRSVSWYQQTPGQGLQFLFEYFSETQRNKGNFPGRFSGRQFSNSRSEMNVSTLELGDSALYLCASSGEGVTEKLFFGSGTQLSVL.

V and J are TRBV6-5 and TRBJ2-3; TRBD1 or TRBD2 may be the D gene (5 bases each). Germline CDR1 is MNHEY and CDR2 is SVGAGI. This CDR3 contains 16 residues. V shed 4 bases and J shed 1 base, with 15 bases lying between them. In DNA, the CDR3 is TGTGCCAGCAGTTCAATTGCCCGGGACGGCACAGATACGCAGTATTTT. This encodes CASSSIARDGTDTQYF.

CDR3 sequence (DNA): TGCGCCAGCAGCTCACAGGGAAGTTGGGGTGAAAAACTGTTTTTT. Protein product: CASSSQGSWGEKLFF. The chain carries TRBV5-1 and TRBJ1-4, with D perhaps matching TRBD1 (6 bases). Trimming stripped 3 bases from V and 7 bases from J, with 16 bases between. Germline CDR1 and CDR2: SGHRS and YFSETQ. The CDR3 is 15 residues long.

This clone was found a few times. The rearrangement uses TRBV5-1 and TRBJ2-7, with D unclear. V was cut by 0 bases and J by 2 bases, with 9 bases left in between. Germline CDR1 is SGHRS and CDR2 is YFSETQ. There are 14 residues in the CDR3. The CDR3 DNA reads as TGCGCCAGCAGCTTGGGGGCCTCTACCTACGAGCAGTACTTC. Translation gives CASSLGASTYEQYF.